This TCR beta chain was observed in a study of blood T cell repertoires in COVID-19. Study background: The study drew acute and convalescent COVID-19 samples from the United States, Italy and Spain.

The assay was immunoSEQ multiplex PCR, and TCRdb's table has in-frame clones only and misses some. The sample has about 180,000 clones, about 84% seen once; the top ten hold roughly 7.1%. Germline CDR1 reads SEHNR; CDR2 reads FQNEAQ (reference sequence). The V end lost 1 base, the J end lost 1 base, and 10 bases lay between the germline ends. The CDR3 loop spans 15 amino acids. The sample consisted of peripheral blood. The V and J genes are TRBV7-9 and TRBJ1-1, with TRBD1 as a possible D gene (5 bases). This receptor was taken from a human donor in a cohort sampled during active COVID-19. The CDR3 loop reads CASSLGGLSNTEAFF. CDR3 DNA sequence: TGTGCCAGCAGCTTAGGGGGCCTTTCGAACACTGAAGCTTTCTTT.